Listed below are T cell receptor beta chains from one sample, sequenced in a study of molecular identifiers for immune sequencing clone quantification. TCRdb re-called the PCR reads through MiXCR, storing one row per CDR3 protein. The data show some 40,000 distinct CDR3 sequences, approximately 24% seen once. Sequencing was carried out using naive CD8+ T cells from blood, with Jurkat cell RNA spiked in. The receptor set was obtained from a human donor in good health. Some libraries in this study had Jurkat cell RNA spiked in. Both conserved end residues are part of each CDR3. Rows give clone size only sometimes, using once, few, many, or a class for an expanded clone.

cdr3_aa j_call v_call clone_size
CASSYQLAEETQYF TRBJ2-5 TRBV6-2/TRBV6-3 many
CASTPAGNTGELFF TRBJ2-2 TRBV12-3/TRBV12-4 many
CASSSGQLLSTDTQYF TRBJ2-3 TRBV11-2 many
CASSQETGVLHHTIYF TRBJ1-3 TRBV4-1 .
CASSFGGRAEQFF TRBJ2-1 TRBV11-2 few
CASSITLVGYNEQYF TRBJ2-7 TRBV19 few
CASSPRISDTQYF TRBJ2-3 TRBV3-1 many
CAWSPSSAGELFF TRBJ2-2 TRBV30 many
CASSEVGQGHDTQYF TRBJ2-3 TRBV2 many
CASSLVGPNTEAFF TRBJ1-1 TRBV19 .
CASSLDREVSQPQHF TRBJ1-5 TRBV7-9 many
CASRVRGRGPESTDTQYF TRBJ2-3 TRBV2 many
CASRSITTPGMSTDTQYF TRBJ2-3 TRBV7-9 many
CASSPQGLSYGYTF TRBJ1-2 TRBV5-6 many
CASRTGITDTQYF TRBJ2-3 TRBV25-1 many
CASSQEDRRSDTQYF TRBJ2-3 TRBV4-3 many
CSALRYSNQPQHF TRBJ1-5 TRBV20-1 .
CASGQDNDSLDERFF TRBJ2-1 TRBV4-3 .
CASSPSLGITEAFF TRBJ1-1 TRBV4-2 many
CASSQNRDIYEQYF TRBJ2-7 TRBV4-2 many
CASSLVPTTLSTDTQYF TRBJ2-3 TRBV7-9 many
CASSDDPAYAQYF TRBJ2-5 TRBV7-9 many
CASSFGDTQYF TRBJ2-3 TRBV6-5 medium-sized
CASSLGVLGTNAEAFF TRBJ1-1 TRBV7-8 many
CSGGQEFMNTEAFF TRBJ1-1 TRBV29-1 many
CASSSGLAGGPNTGELFF TRBJ2-2 TRBV12-3/TRBV12-4 .
CASSQDSGGDEQFF TRBJ2-1 TRBV3-1 few
CASSQDWSYEQYF TRBJ2-7 TRBV4-1 many
CADHRGSTDTQYF TRBJ2-3 TRBV19 .
CASSYNGQSSYEQYF TRBJ2-7 TRBV6-5 many
CSVEPERGLGYGYTF TRBJ1-2 TRBV29-1 many
CASSSRGEQYF TRBJ2-7 TRBV11-2 many
CASSYPHGLEQYF TRBJ2-7 TRBV6-2/TRBV6-3 many
CASSAQSSPLHF TRBJ1-6 TRBV7-9 many
CASSSSEAGGPYEQYF TRBJ2-7 TRBV7-6 many
CASRTDRLNNEQFF TRBJ2-1 TRBV12-3/TRBV12-4 many
CSALQETQYF TRBJ2-5 TRBV29-1 many
CASSSTRPTGPPQNERFF TRBJ2-1 TRBV5-1 .
CASSQDSPRDRITDTQYF TRBJ2-3 TRBV4-3 many
CASSGQKPYEQYF TRBJ2-7 TRBV2 few
CASSQRGQYF TRBJ2-7 TRBV23-1 .
CASSLERVGEDTEAFF TRBJ1-1 TRBV7-9 many
CASSLPRAALRTDTQYF TRBJ2-3 TRBV7-9 many
CASSVRLAGGLEETQYF TRBJ2-5 TRBV9 many
CASSQDARQYNEQFF TRBJ2-1 TRBV4-3 few
CASSLSGEVDQPQHF TRBJ1-5 TRBV27 many